The clone carrying this T cell receptor (beta chain) has a single count. Deletions cut 6 bases from V and 5 bases from J, with 14 bases between. The CDR3 loop spans 14 amino acids. Germline V gene lookup returns CDR1 LGHNA and CDR2 YSLEER. Time point denoted: after dendritic cell vaccination, including at tumor progression/relapse. Selection required adequate fresh-frozen tumor tissue plus more than two years' survival data. These data originate in a study of glioma-infiltrating T cells after dendritic cell vaccination. Using immunoSEQ multiplex PCR, the repertoire was profiled, and TCRdb retains in-frame clones only, with some absent. The sample consists of tens of thousands of clones, 80% to 85% of them appearing once.

The J gene is TRBJ2-1, the V gene TRBV4-3; D ambiguous. This TCR came from a human donor with glioblastoma. Sequenced here: blood, sampled after dendritic cell vaccination. The chain's CDR3 is CASSPTYGDNEQFF. The CDR3 DNA follows: TGCGCCAGCAGTCCCACCTATGGAGACAATGAGCAGTTCTTC.